This TCR beta chain was recovered during a study of shared clonotypes between healthy human individuals. This CDR3 has 12 amino acids. Between the trimmed V and J ends, which lost 3 bases and 8 bases, there was a span of 13 bases. In germline, CDR1 is GTSNPN, CDR2 SVGIG (reference sequence). Regarding this clone: Antigen: not known.

Assay used: immunoSEQ multiplex PCR; TCRdb lists only in-frame clones, some missing. The sample includes approximately 980,000 clones, about three quarters seen only once; the top ten take roughly 1.5%. General study results and limits: Naive subsets tended to show greater estimated richness than memory subsets.

Input material: memory CD4+ T cells sorted from blood. Subset specified: CD45RA-negative fraction. The sequence came from a man in his late teens or twenties in good health. V gene TRBV30 combines with J gene TRBJ1-2, with a weak D call TRBD1 (6 bases). In nucleotides, the CDR3 is TGTGCCTGGAGAGAAGCAGGGGAAGGCTACACCTTC. Protein: CAWREAGEGYTF. Together with reference TRBV30 and TRBJ1-2, the CDR3 gives the full variable domain: SQTIHQWPATLVQPVGSPLSLECTVEGTSNPNLYWYRQAAGRGLQLLFYSVGIGQISSEVPQNLSASRPQDRQFILSSKKLLLSDSGFYLCAWREAGEGYTFGSGTRLTVV.